This T cell receptor (beta chain) was found in a study of shared clonotypes between healthy human individuals. Study outcomes and limitations: The four-donor shared clonotypes exceeded non-shared clonotypes in generation probability, with non-shared ones scoring lower. Estimated richness was generally greater in naive than memory subsets. Limited genetic and exposure-history diversity came from having few donors.

The CDR3 loop spans 14 amino acids. Germline CDR1 KGHSH, CDR2 LQKENI. The V segment lost 1 base and the J segment 13 bases; nucleotides outside the gene matches: 13. About this clone itself: Its antigen is unknown.

Repertoires were generated with immunoSEQ multiplex PCR, while TCRdb's copy carries only in-frame clones and drops some. This sample has more than 1.2 million clones, with less than 99% found just once. This rearrangement joins TRBV18 to TRBJ2-7; 7 nucleotides align to TRBD1. The sequencing input was naive CD4+ T cells sorted from blood. Subset given: CD45RA+ positively selected. The receptor was isolated from a man younger than 40 in good health. For the CDR3, the DNA is TGTGCCAGCTCACCACAATTTGGTTTGGACAGGCAATACTTC. This sequence encodes CASSPQFGLDRQYF.